The rows below give T cell receptor beta chains drawn from one sample of a study of cytomegalovirus exposure and HLA in healthy donors. TCRdb's table, derived via immunoSEQ multiplex PCR, lists solely in-frame clones and lacks some. Of some 150,000 clones listed, approximately 74% are singletons. Sequencing was done on a sample of PBMCs. Receptors were obtained from a man between 18 and 29 years old in good health and CMV-seropositive. Each CDR3 is given with its conserved first and last residue.

j_call v_call cdr3_aa
TRBJ1-2 TRBV19 CASISPNFYGYTF
TRBJ2-3 TRBV6-5 CASSYKGQGSPDTQYF
TRBJ1-6 TRBV5-4 CASSPDRGDSPLHF
TRBJ1-1 TRBV29-1 CSASRGGNTEAFF
TRBJ1-4 TRBV18 CASSPLWGQGEKLFF
TRBJ2-3 TRBV7-6 CASSSRTSGSSDTQYF
TRBJ2-1 TRBV7-9 CASSLSRGGLYNEQFF
TRBJ2-5 TRBV7-2 CASSSSSFQETQYF
TRBJ2-2 TRBV7-8 CASSSRGLAGVGELFF
TRBJ2-7 TRBV5-1 CASSTATGGLGEQYF
TRBJ2-1 TRBV7-6 CASSRTASSYNEQFF
TRBJ2-5 TRBV5-4 CASSTAGGQETQYF
TRBJ1-6 TRBV13 CASSFEGRDIYPLRYNSPLHF
TRBJ1-1 TRBV6-5 CASKAGAWNTEAFF
TRBJ1-3 TRBV30 CAWSVRRTAGNTIYF
TRBJ1-1 TRBV6-1 CASGGRPSSFF
TRBJ2-7 TRBV14 CASSQLGLIYEQYF
TRBJ2-4 TRBV28 CASSLYTQDRTENIQYF
TRBJ2-7 TRBV7-2 CASSPWFGQGIYEQYF
TRBJ1-5 TRBV2 CASSSFYSNQPQHF
TRBJ2-3 TRBV28 CASGRQASTDTQYF
TRBJ2-7 TRBV19 CASSTGTGTHEQYF
TRBJ2-1 TRBV11-3 CASSPGGSYNEQFF
TRBJ1-2 TRBV2 CASRGLAGSYGYTF
TRBJ1-4 TRBV7-6 CASSRLGQGLEKLFF
TRBJ2-6 TRBV28 CASKRNSGANVLTF
TRBJ2-7 TRBV5-1 CASSARDLGGSYEQYF
TRBJ2-3 TRBV6-6 CASTPLAGGGDTQYF
TRBJ2-1 TRBV6-5 CASSYSGDVYNEQFF
TRBJ1-3 TRBV19 CASSRRDSGNTIYF
TRBJ2-7 TRBV10-3 CAISEGSSGYYEQYF
TRBJ2-7 TRBV27 CASSLFPGQGSGEQYF
TRBJ1-1 TRBV4-3 CASSQVEANTEAFF
TRBJ2-5 TRBV6-1 CATQGWQETQYF
TRBJ2-2 TRBV29-1 CSVTRITPNTGELFF
TRBJ2-7 TRBV5-1 CASSRQTIAGGPPNEQYF
TRBJ1-5 TRBV5-1 CASSIGQGAGQPQHF
TRBJ1-2 TRBV29-1 CSVARGREANYGYTF
TRBJ2-1 TRBV5-8 CASSLALRTSSNEQFF
TRBJ2-2 TRBV6-5 CASSTGQGTGELFF
TRBJ2-5 TRBV7-2 CASSHGTGVRGQEETQYF
TRBJ2-7 TRBV6-5 CASSYQGSRVSYEQYF
TRBJ2-7 TRBV7-9 CASSLMGQTHEQYF
TRBJ1-2 TRBV29-1 CSTSPGGNGYTF
TRBJ2-5 TRBV4-3 CASSPGLAGGAVETQYF
TRBJ2-1 TRBV15 CATSSLAGVQFF
TRBJ1-1 TRBV4-1 CASSPGQNTEAFF
TRBJ1-1 TRBV28 CASSLSGRNTEAFF
TRBJ2-7 TRBV6-1 CASSRQGGVYEQYF
TRBJ1-4 TRBV7-9 CASSLNLQVSTNEKLFF